The 10 T cell receptor beta chains reported below all come from one sample, sequenced in a study of post-analysis software for immune sequencing data. Findings and caveats of the study: Patients used about five TRBV segments, including TRBV5-6, TRBV5-1 and TRBV20-1, more often than controls.

The TCR beta cDNA libraries carried unique molecular identifiers. MiXCR was run by TCRdb on the PCR reads, yielding one entry per CDR3 protein. The sample lists roughly 430,000 distinct CDR3 sequences, about 40% seen once, with 7.5% to 8.5% in the top ten. These receptors' antigens are unknown. The specimen sequenced was blood. The receptors were gathered from a girl aged 2 to 9 with multiple sclerosis.

The chain combines TRBV20-1 with TRBJ2-4; D is undetermined. The CDR3 is 16 residues long. The V gene lost 2 bases and the J gene lost 0 bases, with 14 bases spanning the gap. Germline-derived CDR1 and CDR2 are DFQATT and SNEGSKA (reference sequence). CDR3 DNA: TGCAGTGCTAGACGGTCGGGCCTCATAGCCAAAAACATTCAGTACTTC. This sequence encodes CSARRSGLIAKNIQYF.

CDR3 protein: CSVVLRRGPGVHSGANVLTF. The DNA for the CDR3 is TGCAGCGTTGTTTTACGCCGAGGCCCGGGCGTGCATTCCGGGGCCAACGTCCTGACTTTC. The chain uses TRBV29-1 and TRBJ2-6; no clear D gene. Trimming cost V 4 bases and J 4 bases, with 29 bases left between them. There are 20 residues in the CDR3. Looked up from germline, CDR1 is SQVTM and CDR2 is ANQGSEA.

The chain is built from TRBV20-1 and TRBJ1-4; 7 bases are shared with TRBD1. J gave up 6 bases and V 5 bases, and 12 bases lay outside the gene matches. The CDR3 length is 15 residues. Germline CDR1 and CDR2: DFQATT and SNEGSKA (reference sequence). CDR3 nucleotides: TGCAGTGCTCGTAGACAACAGGGGATATATGAAAAACTGTTTTTT. Its protein is CSARRQQGIYEKLFF.

This clonotype was detected only once. The rearrangement joins TRBV6-1 to TRBJ2-5, with unresolved D. The CDR3 covers 13 residues. Trimming cost V 3 bases and J 0 bases, with 5 bases left between them. CDR1 MNHNS and CDR2 SASEGT come from the germline V gene. CDR3 DNA: TGTGCCAGCAGTGAGGCCGACCAAGAGACCCAGTACTTC. Encoded protein: CASSEADQETQYF.

This clonotype was found many times. The rearrangement uses TRBV5-1 and TRBJ2-7; 9 bases agree with TRBD1. CDR1 and CDR2 (germline): SGHRS, YFSETQ. This CDR3 contains 14 residues. V trimming: 0 bases; J trimming: 2 bases; junction bases outside the gene matches: 0. This chain's CDR3 is CASSLGQGAYEQYF. The CDR3, as DNA: TGCGCCAGCAGCTTGGGACAGGGGGCCTACGAGCAGTACTTC.

The chain combines TRBV15 with TRBJ1-2; possibly TRBD1 for D (6 bases). The germline CDR1 and CDR2 sequences are LNHNV and YYDKDF (reference sequence). V was cut by 0 bases and J by 2 bases, with 19 bases left in between. The CDR3 has 18 amino acids. The CDR3 loop reads CATSRDLLAGVRNYGYTF. The CDR3 nucleotides read TGTGCCACCAGCAGAGATCTGCTGGCAGGGGTACGAAACTATGGCTACACCTTC.

This clonotype was observed a handful of times. The gene calls are TRBV7-3 and TRBJ2-1; the match to TRBD2 covers 12 bases. This CDR3 spans 18 amino acids. The J segment lost 0 bases and the V segment lost 6 bases, leaving 9 bases of the junction unmatched. Looked up from germline, CDR1 is SGHTA and CDR2 is FQGTGA. CDR3 sequence: CASSLLAGGIPSYNEQFF. The CDR3 DNA reads TGTGCCAGCAGTCTTCTAGCGGGGGGGATCCCCTCCTACAATGAGCAGTTCTTC.

This chain links TRBV29-1 with TRBJ1-5, with 9 bases identical to TRBD1. The trim removed 7 bases at V and 5 bases at J, leaving 15 bases unmatched. Germline lookup yields CDR1 SQVTM and CDR2 ANQGSEA. This CDR3 has 16 amino acids. CDR3 sequence (DNA): TGCAGCGCAACCCAAGGGGAGGACAGGGGCGATCAGCCCCAGCATTTT. This sequence encodes CSATQGEDRGDQPQHF.

The V call is TRBV20-1, the J call TRBJ1-2; D may be TRBD1 (6 bases). The germline V gene encodes CDR1 DFQATT and CDR2 SNEGSKA (reference sequence). The CDR3 runs 13 residues. Deletions cut 5 bases from V and 2 bases from J, with 12 bases between. CDR3 in DNA: TGCAGTGCTTCGTTGACAGGCAACTATGGCTACACCTTC. This translates into CSASLTGNYGYTF.

The chain has TRBV11-2 and TRBJ2-4, with unresolved D. V was shortened by 2 bases and J by 0 bases, with 8 bases between the two germline ends. This CDR3 contains 15 residues. Germline values: CDR1 SGHAT, CDR2 FQNNGV. The CDR3 spells CASSLLGLAKNIQYF. CDR3 in DNA: TGTGCCAGCAGCTTATTGGGTCTAGCCAAAAACATTCAGTACTTC.